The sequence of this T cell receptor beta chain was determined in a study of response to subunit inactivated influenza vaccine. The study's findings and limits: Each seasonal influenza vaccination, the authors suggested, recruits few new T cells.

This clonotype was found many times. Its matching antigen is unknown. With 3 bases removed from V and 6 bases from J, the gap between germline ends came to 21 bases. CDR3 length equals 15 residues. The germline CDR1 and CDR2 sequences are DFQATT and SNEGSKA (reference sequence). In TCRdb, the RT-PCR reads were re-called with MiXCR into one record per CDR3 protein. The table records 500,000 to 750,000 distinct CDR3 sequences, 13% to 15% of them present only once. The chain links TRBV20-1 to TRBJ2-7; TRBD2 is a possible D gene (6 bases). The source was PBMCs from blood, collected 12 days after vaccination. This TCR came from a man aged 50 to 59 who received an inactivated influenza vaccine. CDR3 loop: CSARDVRGLLPEQYF. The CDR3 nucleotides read TGCAGTGCTAGGGACGTCCGGGGACTGCTCCCCGAGCAGTACTTC.